Presented here are 13 T cell receptor beta chains from one specimen sequenced in a study of T cell responses to AZD1222 COVID-19 vaccine. Sequenced by immunoSEQ multiplex PCR; TCRdb stores in-frame clones only, minus some. The repertoire holds over 150,000 clones, with roughly 92% as singletons. The sample in question was peripheral blood, obtained on day 0 of AZD1222 vaccination. The source is an adult in good health.

CDR3 in DNA: TGTGCCAGTAGTTCCCGCGACCGAGGGAGGGGGACTGAAGCTTTCTTT. Translation: CASSSRDRGRGTEAFF. The chain employs TRBV19 and TRBJ1-1; TRBD1 might be the D (6 bases). The CDR3 has 16 amino acids. CDR1 is LNHDA, CDR2 SQIVND, per germline (reference sequence). Trimming pared 5 bases from V and 5 bases from J, leaving 21 bases between.

The rearrangement uses TRBV19 and TRBJ2-2; D not certain. Germline-derived CDR1 and CDR2 are LNHDA and SQIVND (reference sequence). The V gene lost 6 bases and the J gene lost 2 bases, with 10 bases spanning the gap. The CDR3 has 14 residues. The CDR3 coding sequence is TGTGCCAGTAGCGATATTAGAAACACCGGGGAGCTGTTTTTT. It specifies CASSDIRNTGELFF.

The V gene is TRBV11-2, the J gene TRBJ1-2, with D uncertain. The V and J ends lost 0 bases and 2 bases respectively, with 16 bases between them. Germline CDR1 and CDR2: SGHAT and FQNNGV. The CDR3 extends over 17 amino acids. Written as DNA, the CDR3 is TGTGCCAGCAGCTTAGAGGGGTTTGCGGGCCGGAACTATGGCTACACCTTC. Translating it yields CASSLEGFAGRNYGYTF. The whole variable domain, remainder taken from reference TRBV11-2 and TRBJ1-2, is EAGVAQSPRYKIIEKRQSVAFWCNPISGHATLYWYQQILGQGPKLLIQFQNNGVVDDSQLPKDRFSAERLKGVDSTLKIQPAKLEDSAVYLCASSLEGFAGRNYGYTFGSGTRLTVV.

A single count supports this clone. CDR3 amino acids: CASSPGTDDLYF. The CDR3 DNA is TGTGCCAGCTCACCCGGGACAGACGATCTGTATTTT. The chain uses TRBV18 and TRBJ2-3; 7 bases are a match to TRBD1. Per the germline V gene, CDR1 is KGHSH and CDR2 is LQKENI. This CDR3 is built from 12 residues. V shed 3 bases and J 14 bases; nucleotides not matched to a gene: 8. Full variable domain (remainder filled in from reference TRBV18 and TRBJ2-3): NAGVMQNPRHLVRRRGQEARLRCSPMKGHSHVYWYRQLPEEGLKFMVYLQKENIIDESGMPKERFSAEFPKEGPSILRIQQVVRGDSAAYFCASSPGTDDLYFGPGTRLTVL.

In this sample, this clone turned up once. V gene TRBV2 combines with J gene TRBJ2-2; D uncertain. The CDR3 consists of 13 residues. The germline V gene has CDR1 SNHLY and CDR2 FYNNEI. The germline V and J ends were trimmed by 4 bases and 2 bases, with 5 bases remaining between them. The CDR3 DNA follows: TGTGCCAGCAGTGGATTTAACACCGGGGAGCTGTTTTTT. Translation: CASSGFNTGELFF. The variable domain in full, with the rest retrieved from reference TRBV2 and TRBJ2-2, is EPEVTQTPSHQVTQMGQEVILRCVPISNHLYFYWYRQILGQKVEFLVSFYNNEISEKSEIFDDQFSVERPDGSNFTLKIRSTKLEDSAMYFCASSGFNTGELFFGEGSRLTVL.

The V and J genes are TRBV4-1 and TRBJ1-6, with a possible D match to TRBD1 (5 bases). The CDR3 runs 17 residues. Trimming removed 5 bases from V and 2 bases from J, with 16 bases in between. CDR1 MGHRA and CDR2 YSYEKL come from the germline V gene. CDR3 sequence: CASSYSIEGTYNSPLHF. The CDR3 DNA is TGCGCCAGCAGCTACTCAATAGAGGGGACCTATAATTCACCCCTCCACTTT.

This chain uses TRBV7-3 with TRBJ1-2, with TRBD1 matching 7 bases. The CDR3 has 15 residues. The J segment lost 4 bases and the V segment lost 6 bases, leaving 11 bases of the junction unmatched. CDR1 and CDR2 (germline): SGHTA, FQGTGA. The CDR3, as DNA: TGTGCCAGCAGTTTTAACACAGGGGTGGGCTATGGCTACACCTTC. It is translated as CASSFNTGVGYGYTF.

The V call is TRBV4-1, the J call TRBJ1-2, with D unclear. CDR3 size: 14 residues. Trimming removed 4 bases from V and 2 bases from J, with 11 bases in between. CDR1 is MGHRA, CDR2 YSYEKL, per germline. The CDR3 protein is CASSLREGNYGYTF. CDR3 DNA: TGCGCCAGCAGCCTCCGGGAGGGAAACTATGGCTACACCTTC.

J is TRBJ1-2 and V is TRBV19; 8 bases align to TRBD1. In germline, CDR1 is LNHDA, CDR2 SQIVND (reference sequence). The CDR3 spans 14 residues. The trim removed 6 bases at V and 3 bases at J, leaving 6 bases unmatched. The CDR3 loop is CASSPRQGYYGYTF. The DNA of the CDR3 is TGTGCCAGTAGCCCCAGACAGGGGTACTATGGCTACACCTTC.

The J gene is TRBJ1-5, the V gene TRBV18; D might be TRBD1 (6 bases). Germline lookup yields CDR1 KGHSH and CDR2 LQKENI. V lost 4 bases and J lost 3, with 13 bases in between. This CDR3 spans 15 amino acids. In DNA, the CDR3 is TGTGCCAGCTCACTCCTGGACAGTTCCAATCAGCCCCAGCATTTT. Its protein is CASSLLDSSNQPQHF.

This clone was seen more than once but under ten times. The rearrangement uses TRBV7-3 and TRBJ2-3; 9 bases are shared with TRBD2. CDR1 SGHTA and CDR2 FQGTGA come from the germline V gene. The V gene end was trimmed by 5 bases and the J gene end by 4 bases; junction bases not matched to a gene: 7. The length of the CDR3 is 15 residues. Written as DNA, the CDR3 is TGTGCCAGCAGCACCGGGACTAGCAGTGCAGATACGCAGTATTTT. It encodes CASSTGTSSADTQYF.

This rearrangement joins TRBV7-8 to TRBJ2-3; the match to TRBD2 covers 9 bases. CDR1 and CDR2 (germline): SGHVS, FQNEAQ. After removal of 3 bases from V and 1 base from J, the junction contained 8 bases not matched to a gene. The CDR3 consists of 17 residues. The CDR3: CASSFLGLATRTDTQYF. CDR3 DNA: TGTGCCAGCAGCTTTTTGGGACTAGCCACCCGCACAGATACGCAGTATTTT.

The chain employs TRBV4-3 and TRBJ1-2; unclear D gene. Trimming took 1 base from V and 8 from J, leaving 14 bases between them. The CDR3 spans 14 residues. From germline, CDR1 is LGHNA and CDR2 YSLEER. The CDR3: CASSQAGHSGGYTF. CDR3 nucleotides: TGCGCCAGCAGCCAAGCCGGTCACTCGGGGGGCTACACCTTC.